The clone carrying this TCR beta chain has a handful of counts. The antigen is unknown. The data belong to a study of a mutant IDH1 vaccine in newly diagnosed glioma. In the study overall: Weeks 1, 3, 5, 7, 11, 15, 19 and 23 were when patients received their eight vaccinations. Averaging roughly 40 years of age, treated patients were approximately 62% male and about 38% female.

Study-wide results and caveats: Top-clonotype changes in peripheral T cells seemed unrelated to pseudoprogression. Immune responses induced by vaccination arose in approximately 93% of the patients.

Method: immunoSEQ multiplex PCR; TCRdb's copy keeps in-frame clones and lacks some. The table records roughly 54,000 clones, approximately 82% of them present only once. Per germline, CDR1 LNHDA and CDR2 SQIVND (reference sequence). V lost 1 base to trimming and J lost 6 bases, with 13 bases between them. The CDR3 is 15 amino acids. Sample time point: week 5, during vaccination. Every vaccination contained 300 ug of the mutant IDH1 20-mer peptide and was paired with topical imiquimod. This chain connects TRBV19 to TRBJ1-5; D is perhaps TRBD1 (6 bases). The clonotype comes from a young man with glioma. This specimen was PBMCs, taken from a glioma patient whose treatment included an IDH1 peptide vaccine. For the CDR3, the DNA is TGTGCCAGTAGTATAGTGATCGGGGGCTCTCAGCCCCAGCATTTT. Protein sequence: CASSIVIGGSQPQHF.